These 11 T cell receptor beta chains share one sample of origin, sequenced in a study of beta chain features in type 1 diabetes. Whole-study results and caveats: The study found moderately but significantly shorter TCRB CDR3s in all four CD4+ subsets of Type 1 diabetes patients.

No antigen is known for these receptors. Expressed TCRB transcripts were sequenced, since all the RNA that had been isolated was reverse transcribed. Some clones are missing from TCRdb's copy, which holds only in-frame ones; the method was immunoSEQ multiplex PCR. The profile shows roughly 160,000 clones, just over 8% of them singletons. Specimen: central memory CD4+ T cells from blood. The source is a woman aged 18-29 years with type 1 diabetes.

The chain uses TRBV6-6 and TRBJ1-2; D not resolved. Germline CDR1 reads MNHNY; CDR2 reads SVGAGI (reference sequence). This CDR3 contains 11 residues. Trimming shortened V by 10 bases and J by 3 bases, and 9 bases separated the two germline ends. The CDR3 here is CAMARDYGYTF. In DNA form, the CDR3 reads TGTGCCATGGCGAGGGACTATGGCTACACCTTC.

This CDR3 is CASSPQGGTYEQYF. CDR3 sequence (DNA): TGTGCCAGCAGCCCCCAGGGTGGTACCTACGAGCAGTACTTC. V gene TRBV7-2 combines with J gene TRBJ2-7; D possibly corresponds to TRBD1 (5 bases). The CDR3 has 14 residues. CDR1 is SGHTA and CDR2 is FQGNSA in the germline V gene. V was cut by 5 bases and J by 2 bases, with 13 bases left in between.

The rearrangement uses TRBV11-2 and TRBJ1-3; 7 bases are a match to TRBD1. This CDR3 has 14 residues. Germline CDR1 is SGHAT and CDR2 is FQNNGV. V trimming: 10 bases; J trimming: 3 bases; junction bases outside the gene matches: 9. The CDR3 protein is CATHNRGNGNTIYF. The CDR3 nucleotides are TGTGCCACCCACAACAGGGGAAATGGAAACACCATATATTTT. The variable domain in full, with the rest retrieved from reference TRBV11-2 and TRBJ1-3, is EAGVAQSPRYKIIEKRQSVAFWCNPISGHATLYWYQQILGQGPKLLIQFQNNGVVDDSQLPKDRFSAERLKGVDSTLKIQPAKLEDSAVYLCATHNRGNGNTIYFGEGSWLTVV.

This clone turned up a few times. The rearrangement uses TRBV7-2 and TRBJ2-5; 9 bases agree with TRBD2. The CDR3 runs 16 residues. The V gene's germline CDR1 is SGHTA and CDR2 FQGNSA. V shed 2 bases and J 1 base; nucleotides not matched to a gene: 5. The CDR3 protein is CASSLLLAGPQETQYF. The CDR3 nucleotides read TGTGCCAGCAGCTTACTGCTAGCGGGGCCCCAAGAGACCCAGTACTTC. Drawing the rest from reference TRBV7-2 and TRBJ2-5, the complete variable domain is GAGVSQSPSNKVTEKGKDVELRCDPISGHTALYWYRQSLGQGLEFLIYFQGNSAPDKSGLPSDRFSAERTGGSVSTLTIQRTQQEDSAVYLCASSLLLAGPQETQYFGPGTRLLVL.

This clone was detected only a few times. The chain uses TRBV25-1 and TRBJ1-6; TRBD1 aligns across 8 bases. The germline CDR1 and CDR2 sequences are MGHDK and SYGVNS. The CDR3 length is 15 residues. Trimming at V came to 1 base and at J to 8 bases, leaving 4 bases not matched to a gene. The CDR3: CASSELDRDYSPLHF. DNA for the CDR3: TGTGCCAGCAGTGAATTGGACAGGGACTATTCACCCCTCCACTTT.

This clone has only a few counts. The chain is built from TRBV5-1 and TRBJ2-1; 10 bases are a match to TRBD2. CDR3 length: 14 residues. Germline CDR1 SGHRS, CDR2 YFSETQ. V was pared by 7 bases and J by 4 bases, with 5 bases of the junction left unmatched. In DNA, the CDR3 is TGCGCCAGCCTTAGCGGGGGGCCTTACAATGAGCAGTTCTTC. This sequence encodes CASLSGGPYNEQFF.

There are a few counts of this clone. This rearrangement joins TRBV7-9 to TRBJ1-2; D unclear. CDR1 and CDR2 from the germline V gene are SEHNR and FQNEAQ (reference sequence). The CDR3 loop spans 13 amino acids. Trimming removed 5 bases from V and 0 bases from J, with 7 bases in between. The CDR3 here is CASSPTANYGYTF. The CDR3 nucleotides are TGTGCCAGCAGCCCAACAGCTAACTATGGCTACACCTTC.

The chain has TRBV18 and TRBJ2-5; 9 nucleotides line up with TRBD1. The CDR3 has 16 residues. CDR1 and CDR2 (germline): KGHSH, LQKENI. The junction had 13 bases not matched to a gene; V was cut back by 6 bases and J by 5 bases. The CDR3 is CASSTGRDREVETQYF. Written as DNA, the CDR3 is TGTGCCAGCTCGACCGGTCGGGACAGGGAAGTTGAGACCCAGTACTTC.

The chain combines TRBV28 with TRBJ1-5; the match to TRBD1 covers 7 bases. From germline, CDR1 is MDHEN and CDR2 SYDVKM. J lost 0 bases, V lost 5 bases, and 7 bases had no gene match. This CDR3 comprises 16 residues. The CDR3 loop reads CASSAPDRDSNQPQHF. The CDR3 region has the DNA TGTGCCAGCAGTGCACCCGACAGGGATAGCAATCAGCCCCAGCATTTT.

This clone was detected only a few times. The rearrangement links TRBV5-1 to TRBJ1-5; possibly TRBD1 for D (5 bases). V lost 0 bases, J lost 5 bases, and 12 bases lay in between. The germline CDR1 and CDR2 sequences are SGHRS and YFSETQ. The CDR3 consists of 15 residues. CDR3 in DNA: TGCGCCAGCAGCTTGGGCGGGGGAAGGGATCAGCCCCAGCATTTT. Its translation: CASSLGGGRDQPQHF.

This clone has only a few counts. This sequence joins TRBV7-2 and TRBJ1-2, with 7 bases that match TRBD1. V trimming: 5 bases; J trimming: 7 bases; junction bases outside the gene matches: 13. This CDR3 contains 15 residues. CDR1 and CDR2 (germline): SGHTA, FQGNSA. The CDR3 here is CASSATGTVYGGYTF. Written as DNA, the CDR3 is TGTGCCAGCAGCGCTACCGGGACAGTCTATGGTGGCTACACCTTC.